This T cell receptor beta chain was documented in a study of radiotherapy plus CTLA-4 blockade in lung cancer. Study as a whole: The study recorded objective responses in about 20% of patients and disease control in about 30%.

The CDR3 totals 15 residues. V shed 2 bases and J 6 bases; nucleotides not matched to a gene: 6. Looked up from germline, CDR1 is SGHRS and CDR2 is YFSETQ. People whose metastatic non-small-cell lung cancer was chemo-refractory got focal radiation along with CTLA-4 blockade by ipilimumab. Regarding this clone: Its antigen is not identified.

Repertoires were generated with immunoSEQ multiplex PCR, while TCRdb's copy carries only in-frame clones and drops some. This table has almost 55,000 clones, approximately 80% appearing once. The study's findings and limits: In blood, TCR clones derived from the tumor expanded after radiotherapy plus ipilimumab. Early blood T cell clone dynamics, with interferon-beta, were reported to best predict response.

The receptor's source is a human donor with non-small cell lung cancer who had a partial response to radiotherapy plus ipilimumab. The sequences come from peripheral blood, collected from a patient treated with radiotherapy plus ipilimumab. The V call is TRBV5-1, the J call TRBJ2-1; 9 nucleotides match TRBD1. The CDR3 DNA is TGCGCCAGCAGCTTACAGGGGGCTGGGTTCAATGAGCAGTTCTTC. It encodes CASSLQGAGFNEQFF.